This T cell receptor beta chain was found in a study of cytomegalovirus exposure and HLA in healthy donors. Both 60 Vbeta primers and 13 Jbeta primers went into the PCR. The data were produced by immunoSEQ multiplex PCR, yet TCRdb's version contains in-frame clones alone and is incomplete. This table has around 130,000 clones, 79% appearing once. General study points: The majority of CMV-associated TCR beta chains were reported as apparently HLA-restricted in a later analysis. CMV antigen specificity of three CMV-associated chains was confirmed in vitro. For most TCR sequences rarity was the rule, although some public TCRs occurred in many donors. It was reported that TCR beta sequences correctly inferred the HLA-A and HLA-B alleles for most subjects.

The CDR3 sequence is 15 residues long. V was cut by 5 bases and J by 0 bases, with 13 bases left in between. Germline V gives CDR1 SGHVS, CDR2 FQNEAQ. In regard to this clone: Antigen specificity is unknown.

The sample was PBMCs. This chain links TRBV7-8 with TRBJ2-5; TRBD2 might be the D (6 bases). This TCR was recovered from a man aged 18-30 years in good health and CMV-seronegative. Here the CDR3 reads CASSQPGGNQETQYF. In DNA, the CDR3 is TGTGCCAGCAGCCAGCCCGGAGGGAACCAAGAGACCCAGTACTTC.